Only a few counts were recorded for the clone carrying this TCR beta chain. Each cDNA held unique molecular identifiers, and template switching gave it a universal primer site. TCRdb recomputed calls from the 5' RACE reads with MiXCR, one row per CDR3 protein. The sample comprises about 470,000 distinct CDR3 sequences, about 24% of which are singletons, and about 2.7% rests with the top ten. This specimen belongs to a study of identical twins. Losses at the gene ends were 4 bases for V and 0 bases for J; bases not matched to a gene: 4. Germline lookup yields CDR1 SGHTA and CDR2 FQGNSA. This CDR3 region has 16 residues. These data also formed part of another study, on T cells expressing NK-cell markers. That source reports: Obtained from sorted CD3+CD56+NKG2C+, CD3+CD56+NKG2C- and CD3+CD56-NKG2C+ T cells were the TCR beta repertoires.

The J gene is TRBJ2-3, the V gene TRBV7-2, with 10 bases aligning to TRBD2. Sequenced material: CD4+ T cells sorted from blood. The source of this sequence is a woman between 18 and 30 years old in good health. CDR3 sequence: CASSSTSGLSTDTQYF. The CDR3 DNA reads as TGTGCCAGCAGCTCGACTAGCGGGTTAAGCACAGATACGCAGTATTTT.